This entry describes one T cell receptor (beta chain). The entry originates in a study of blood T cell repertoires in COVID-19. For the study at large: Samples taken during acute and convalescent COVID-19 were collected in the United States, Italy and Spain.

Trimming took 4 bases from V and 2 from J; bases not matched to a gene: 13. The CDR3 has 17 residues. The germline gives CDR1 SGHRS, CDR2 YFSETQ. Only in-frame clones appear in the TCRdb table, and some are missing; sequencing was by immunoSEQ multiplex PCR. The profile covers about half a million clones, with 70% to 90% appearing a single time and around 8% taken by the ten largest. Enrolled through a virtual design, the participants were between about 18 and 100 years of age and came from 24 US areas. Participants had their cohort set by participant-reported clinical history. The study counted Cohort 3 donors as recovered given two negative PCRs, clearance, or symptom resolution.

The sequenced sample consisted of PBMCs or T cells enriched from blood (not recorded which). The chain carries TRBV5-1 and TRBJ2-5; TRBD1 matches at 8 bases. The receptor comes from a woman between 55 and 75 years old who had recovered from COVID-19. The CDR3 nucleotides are TGCGCCAGCAGCCCTCCCACCGGACAGGGCGCGCAAGAGACCCAGTACTTC. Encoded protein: CASSPPTGQGAQETQYF.